This T cell receptor (beta chain) was sequenced in a study of technical replicates of blood from several donors. Produced via immunoSEQ multiplex PCR; TCRdb's table is partial and in-frame only. This sample carries just over 70,000 clones, about 94% of them seen once, and the ten largest clones take about 0.35%. V shed 7 bases and J 3 bases; nucleotides not matched to a gene: 10. The CDR3 has 17 residues. The V gene's germline CDR1 is SGDLS and CDR2 YYNGEE. Material for sequencing was T cells isolated from PBMCs. The clonotype comes from a human donor in good health. This chain uses TRBV9 with TRBJ2-2; 12 bases line up with TRBD2. In nucleotides, the CDR3 is TGTGCCAGCTCATCCCCGACTAGCGGGAGTGACACCGGGGAGCTGTTTTTT. The encoded protein is CASSSPTSGSDTGELFF. The complete variable domain, with remaining parts taken from reference TRBV9 and TRBJ2-2, reads DSGVTQTPKHLITATGQRVTLRCSPRSGDLSVYWYQQSLDQGLQFLIQYYNGEERAKGNILERFSAQQFPDLHSELNLSSLELGDSALYFCASSSPTSGSDTGELFFGEGSRLTVL.